Presented here are 30 T cell receptor beta chains from one specimen sequenced in a study of beta chain features in type 1 diabetes. Expressed TCRB transcripts were sequenced, since all the RNA that had been isolated was reverse transcribed. Sequenced by immunoSEQ multiplex PCR; TCRdb stores in-frame clones only, minus some. There are approximately 380,000 clones in the sample; over 12% occur only once, and 0.019% lies in the top ten. The sequenced material came from naive CD4+ T cells from blood. The receptors were sampled from a woman aged 18-30 years in good health.

This clone has more than one count but fewer than ten. The gene calls are TRBV6-4 and TRBJ2-1; perhaps TRBD2 as D (6 bases). This CDR3 region has 11 residues. V lost 4 bases, J lost 9 bases, and 7 bases lay in between. Germline CDR1 reads MRHNA; CDR2 reads SNTAGT. The CDR3 reads CASSGRGEQFF. In DNA form, the CDR3 reads TGTGCCAGCAGTGGGCGGGGTGAGCAGTTCTTC.

A few counts support this clone. This chain connects TRBV28 to TRBJ1-1, with TRBD1 identical over 8 bases. Germline lookup yields CDR1 MDHEN and CDR2 SYDVKM. After removal of 6 bases from V and 0 bases from J, the junction contained 6 bases not matched to a gene. There are 15 residues in the CDR3. CDR3 protein: CASSRTGPMNTEAFF. CDR3 sequence (DNA): TGTGCCAGCAGCCGGACAGGGCCTATGAACACTGAAGCTTTCTTT.

This clone was picked up a small number of times. The rearrangement links TRBV2 to TRBJ2-1; D is perhaps TRBD2 (5 bases). Germline CDR1 reads SNHLY; CDR2 reads FYNNEI. The CDR3 runs 13 residues. Trimming shortened V by 7 bases and J by 0 bases, and 7 bases separated the two germline ends. The CDR3 bases are TGTGCCAGCACGAGCGGCTCCTACAATGAGCAGTTCTTC. Translated: CASTSGSYNEQFF.

The table lists this clone with a few counts. The chain links TRBV7-2 to TRBJ2-1, with D tentatively TRBD2 (6 bases). Trimming shortened V by 5 bases and J by 4 bases, and 12 bases separated the two germline ends. The CDR3 consists of 14 residues. CDR1 and CDR2 (germline): SGHTA, FQGNSA. The CDR3 spells CASSKPGTYNEQFF. DNA for the CDR3: TGTGCCAGCAGCAAACCCGGGACTTACAATGAGCAGTTCTTC.

In this sample, this clone turned up a few times. V gene TRBV9 combines with J gene TRBJ2-5; 7 positions agree with TRBD2. The CDR3 contains 15 residues. Germline V CDR1 and CDR2: SGDLS, YYNGEE. J gave up 1 base and V 2 bases, and 5 bases lay outside the gene matches. The CDR3 sequence: CASSVSGGGQETQYF. CDR3 nucleotide sequence: TGTGCCAGCAGCGTCTCGGGGGGAGGCCAAGAGACCCAGTACTTC.

This clone came up a few times. The J gene is TRBJ2-1, the V gene TRBV6-6, with a tentative D call TRBD2 (5 bases). The germline CDR1 and CDR2 sequences are MNHNY and SVGAGI (reference sequence). The CDR3 totals 15 residues. V was clipped by 5 bases and J by 0 bases, with 11 bases between them. The CDR3 region is CASSISASSYNEQFF. The DNA of the CDR3 is TGTGCCAGCAGTATTAGCGCGAGCTCCTACAATGAGCAGTTCTTC.

This clone was seen only a few times. The J gene is TRBJ1-1, the V gene TRBV30, with D possibly being TRBD1 (5 bases). The V end was cut by 2 bases, the J end by 6 bases, with 13 bases between. Germline V gives CDR1 GTSNPN, CDR2 SVGIG (reference sequence). This CDR3 has 13 residues. The CDR3 loop reads CAWSKGLVAEAFF. The CDR3 DNA reads as TGTGCCTGGAGTAAGGGACTTGTGGCTGAAGCTTTCTTT.

This clone was counted between two and nine times. This chain joins TRBV6-1 and TRBJ1-5; no clear D gene. Germline-derived CDR1 and CDR2 are MNHNS and SASEGT. V dropped 4 bases and J dropped 2 bases, with 12 bases sitting between them. CDR3 length: 15 residues. CDR3 sequence: CASSGRVVGNQPQHF. The CDR3 nucleotides are TGTGCCAGCAGTGGACGGGTGGTGGGCAATCAGCCCCAGCATTTT.

V is TRBV4-3 and J is TRBJ2-1; 11 bases map to TRBD2. After removal of 0 bases from V and 6 bases from J, the junction contained 4 bases not matched to a gene. The CDR3 extends over 16 amino acids. Germline lookup yields CDR1 LGHNA and CDR2 YSLEER. This chain's CDR3 is CASSQDLAGGGNEQFF. CDR3 coding DNA: TGCGCCAGCAGCCAAGATCTAGCGGGAGGAGGCAATGAGCAGTTCTTC.

The V call is TRBV27, the J call TRBJ2-5; unclear D gene. The CDR3 has 15 amino acids. Trimming removed 6 bases from V and 3 bases from J, with 17 bases in between. Germline V gene data show CDR1 as MNHEY and CDR2 as SMNVEV (reference sequence). The CDR3 DNA follows: TGTGCCAGCAGCCCCTCCGTCGGGTCAAAAGAGACCCAGTACTTC. It is translated as CASSPSVGSKETQYF.

This clone has more than one count but fewer than ten. The V call is TRBV4-3, the J call TRBJ2-4; 8 bases agree with TRBD2. The CDR3 length is 17 residues. Germline trimming cut 0 bases from V and 4 bases from J; bases unmatched to any gene: 8. Germline CDR1 LGHNA, CDR2 YSLEER. CDR3 sequence (DNA): TGCGCCAGCAGCCAAGATTTAGGGACTAGTGGTAAAAACATTCAGTACTTC. Translated, it gives CASSQDLGTSGKNIQYF.

This clone was detected a few times. This chain connects TRBV18 to TRBJ2-1, with D possibly TRBD2 on 5 matching bases. V shed 1 base and J shed 2 bases, with 12 bases lying between them. Looked up from germline, CDR1 is KGHSH and CDR2 is LQKENI. CDR3 length equals 16 residues. For the CDR3, the DNA is TGTGCCAGCTCACCACAGACGCACGGGGCCTACAATGAGCAGTTCTTC. It yields the protein CASSPQTHGAYNEQFF.

The chain combines TRBV7-9 with TRBJ1-1; 7 nucleotides agree with TRBD1. Germline CDR1 SEHNR, CDR2 FQNEAQ (reference sequence). J gave up 6 bases and V 5 bases, and 6 bases lay outside the gene matches. CDR3 length equals 13 residues. The CDR3 bases are TGTGCCAGCAGCAACCGACAGGGACCTGAAGCTTTCTTT. Translation gives CASSNRQGPEAFF.

The chain uses TRBV28 and TRBJ2-4; TRBD1 agrees at 7 bases. Germline CDR1 and CDR2: MDHEN and SYDVKM. V lost 5 bases to trimming and J lost 3 bases; unmatched junction nucleotides: 4. This CDR3 comprises 14 residues. The CDR3, as DNA: TGTGCCAGCAGTATAACAGGGGTCAAAAACATTCAGTACTTC. This sequence encodes CASSITGVKNIQYF.

The V and J genes are TRBV10-3 and TRBJ2-1, with 10 bases identical to TRBD2. V dropped 11 bases and J dropped 8; count of bases not matched to a gene: 12. Germline values: CDR1 ENHRY, CDR2 SYGVKD. This CDR3 region has 14 residues. The chain's CDR3 is CAAHPGLATHEQFF. The CDR3 region has the DNA TGTGCCGCGCACCCGGGACTAGCGACCCATGAGCAGTTCTTC.

The rearrangement uses TRBV28 and TRBJ2-5; D call uncertain. V was clipped by 2 bases and J by 2 bases, with 9 bases between them. CDR3 length: 14 residues. The germline CDR1 and CDR2 sequences are MDHEN and SYDVKM. CDR3 in DNA: TGTGCCAGCAGTTTAAGTCCCAGTCAAGAGACCCAGTACTTC. Protein product: CASSLSPSQETQYF. The variable domain in full, completed from reference TRBV28 and TRBJ2-5, reads DVKVTQSSRYLVKRTGEKVFLECVQDMDHENMFWYRQDPGLGLRLIYFSYDVKMKEKGDIPEGYSVSREKKERFSLILESASTNQTSMYLCASSLSPSQETQYFGPGTRLLVL.

The chain uses TRBV7-9 and TRBJ1-4; 9 bases line up with TRBD1. This CDR3 has 15 amino acids. The germline gives CDR1 SEHNR, CDR2 FQNEAQ (reference sequence). V lost 3 bases and J lost 8; bases outside the gene matches: 7. CDR3 amino acids: CASSLGQGYSEKLFF. For the CDR3, the DNA is TGTGCCAGCAGCTTGGGACAGGGCTATAGCGAAAAACTGTTTTTT.

There are a few counts of this clone. The chain uses TRBV29-1 and TRBJ2-7, with TRBD1 matching 7 bases. CDR3 length: 15 residues. J lost 0 bases, V lost 7 bases, and 12 bases had no gene match. Germline V gives CDR1 SQVTM, CDR2 ANQGSEA. CDR3 amino acids: CSAQDRAGISYEQYF. Here the CDR3 DNA reads TGCAGCGCCCAAGACAGGGCTGGGATCTCCTACGAGCAGTACTTC.

J is TRBJ2-1 and V is TRBV5-8; TRBD1 aligns across 9 bases. V lost 1 base, J lost 1 base, and 6 bases stayed unmatched. Germline CDR1 and CDR2: SGHTS and YDEGEE. The CDR3 runs 17 residues. The CDR3 sequence is CASSLYRGRVSYNEQFF. CDR3 sequence (DNA): TGTGCCAGCAGCTTGTACAGGGGGCGCGTATCCTACAATGAGCAGTTCTTC.

This clone was found a few times. The J gene is TRBJ1-2, the V gene TRBV6-6; no firm D call. Germline loops: CDR1 MNHNY, CDR2 SVGAGI (reference sequence). V gave up 0 bases and J gave up 5 bases, with 7 bases separating them. CDR3 length equals 13 residues. CDR3 DNA: TGTGCCAGCAGTTACTCGTTGGAGTATGGCTACACCTTC. Its translation: CASSYSLEYGYTF.

V is TRBV14 and J is TRBJ2-5; D remains unclear. The germline gives CDR1 SGHDN, CDR2 FVKESK. This CDR3 region has 13 residues. The V end lost 4 bases, the J end lost 7 bases, and 13 bases lay between the germline ends. This CDR3 reads CASSPTVYGTQYF. In DNA, the CDR3 is TGTGCCAGCAGCCCCACAGTTTATGGGACCCAGTACTTC.

The J gene is TRBJ2-5, the V gene TRBV30; TRBD1 matches 8 bases. Near its end, the DNA agrees better with TRBJ2-7, so the J call may be wrong. Germline V gene data show CDR1 as GTSNPN and CDR2 as SVGIG (reference sequence). The CDR3 spans 12 residues. The CDR3 nucleotides read TGTGCCTGGACAGGGGGCACCTACGAGCAGTACTTC. Its protein is CAWTGGTYEQYF.

V gene TRBV11-2 combines with J gene TRBJ2-7; D remains unclear. The CDR3 contains 16 residues. The germline V gene encodes CDR1 SGHAT and CDR2 FQNNGV. Trimming took 2 bases from V and 0 from J, leaving 14 bases between them. The CDR3 reads CASSLIRALGSYEQYF. The CDR3 DNA reads TGTGCCAGCAGCTTAATCCGAGCGCTGGGCTCCTACGAGCAGTACTTC.

This clone turned up a few times. V and J are TRBV5-1 and TRBJ2-2, with 8 positions matching TRBD2. Trimming removed 0 bases from V and 1 base from J; junction bases left unmatched: 2. Germline V CDR1 and CDR2: SGHRS, YFSETQ. CDR3 length: 16 amino acids. CDR3 coding DNA: TGCGCCAGCAGCTTGGTTCTAGCGGGGAACACCGGGGAGCTGTTTTTT. Protein sequence: CASSLVLAGNTGELFF.

This clone was counted only a few times. The rearrangement uses TRBV28 and TRBJ2-6, with a weak D call TRBD1 (6 bases). Trimming took off 2 bases at V and 0 bases at J, with 11 bases between the two ends. The CDR3 extends over 17 amino acids. CDR1 is MDHEN and CDR2 is SYDVKM in the germline V gene. This CDR3 reads CASSLGQLRSGANVLTF. The DNA for the CDR3 is TGTGCCAGCAGTTTAGGACAGCTACGCTCTGGGGCCAACGTCCTGACTTTC. Filled out from reference TRBV28 and TRBJ2-6, the complete variable domain reads DVKVTQSSRYLVKRTGEKVFLECVQDMDHENMFWYRQDPGLGLRLIYFSYDVKMKEKGDIPEGYSVSREKKERFSLILESASTNQTSMYLCASSLGQLRSGANVLTFGAGSRLTVL.

The chain has TRBV9 and TRBJ1-2; 9 positions agree with TRBD1. Per germline, CDR1 SGDLS and CDR2 YYNGEE. The J segment lost 7 bases and the V segment lost 3 bases, leaving 10 bases of the junction unmatched. This CDR3 contains 15 residues. For the CDR3, the DNA is TGTGCCAGCAGCGGGACCGGGACAGGGTTCTCTGGCTACACCTTC. Translated, it gives CASSGTGTGFSGYTF.

The chain combines TRBV19 with TRBJ2-1, with TRBD2 matching 8 bases. The V and J ends lost 7 bases and 4 bases, in that order; junction bases with no gene match: 9. Germline-derived CDR1 and CDR2 are LNHDA and SQIVND (reference sequence). The CDR3 sequence is 15 residues long. The CDR3 is CASTPGVAGYNEQFF. The CDR3 nucleotides are TGTGCCAGTACCCCAGGAGTAGCGGGATACAATGAGCAGTTCTTC.

V and J are TRBV29-1 and TRBJ2-1; 7 bases map to TRBD2. The V and J ends lost 4 bases and 3 bases, in that order; junction bases with no gene match: 15. The germline V gene has CDR1 SQVTM and CDR2 ANQGSEA. There are 17 residues in the CDR3. The chain's CDR3 is CSVGGGYRVFGYNEQFF. In DNA, the CDR3 is TGCAGCGTTGGGGGGGGGTACAGAGTGTTCGGCTACAATGAGCAGTTCTTC.

This clone came up a few times. The chain carries TRBV6-5 and TRBJ2-3; 7 nucleotides match TRBD1. This CDR3 is built from 14 residues. J was trimmed by 6 bases and V by 6 bases; bases with no gene match: 9. CDR1 and CDR2 from the germline V gene are MNHEY and SVGAGI. CDR3 amino acids: CASRQGLRIDTQYF. The CDR3 DNA sequence: TGTGCCAGCAGACAGGGGCTGAGAATTGATACGCAGTATTTT.

This clone was found a few times. DNA for the CDR3: TGTGCCAGCAGCTTCCAGGGAAACCACGAGCAGTACTTC. Residues: CASSFQGNHEQYF. This chain joins TRBV7-2 and TRBJ2-7; D is possibly TRBD1 (5 bases). Trimming took off 3 bases at V and 5 bases at J, with 11 bases between the two ends. The CDR3 is 13 amino acids. Germline V gene data show CDR1 as SGHTA and CDR2 as FQGNSA.